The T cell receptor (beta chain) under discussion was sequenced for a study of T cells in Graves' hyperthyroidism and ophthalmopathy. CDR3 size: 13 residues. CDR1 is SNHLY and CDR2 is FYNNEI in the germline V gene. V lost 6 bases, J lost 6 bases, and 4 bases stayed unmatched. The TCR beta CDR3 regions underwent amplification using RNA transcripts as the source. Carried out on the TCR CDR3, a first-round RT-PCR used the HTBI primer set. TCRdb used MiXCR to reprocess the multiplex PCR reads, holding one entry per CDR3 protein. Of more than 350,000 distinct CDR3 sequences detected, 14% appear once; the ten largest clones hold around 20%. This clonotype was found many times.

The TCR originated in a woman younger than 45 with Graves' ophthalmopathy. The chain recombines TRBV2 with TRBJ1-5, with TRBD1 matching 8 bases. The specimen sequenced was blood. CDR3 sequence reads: CASRGQGSQPQHF. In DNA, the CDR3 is TGTGCCAGCAGAGGACAGGGAAGTCAGCCCCAGCATTTT.